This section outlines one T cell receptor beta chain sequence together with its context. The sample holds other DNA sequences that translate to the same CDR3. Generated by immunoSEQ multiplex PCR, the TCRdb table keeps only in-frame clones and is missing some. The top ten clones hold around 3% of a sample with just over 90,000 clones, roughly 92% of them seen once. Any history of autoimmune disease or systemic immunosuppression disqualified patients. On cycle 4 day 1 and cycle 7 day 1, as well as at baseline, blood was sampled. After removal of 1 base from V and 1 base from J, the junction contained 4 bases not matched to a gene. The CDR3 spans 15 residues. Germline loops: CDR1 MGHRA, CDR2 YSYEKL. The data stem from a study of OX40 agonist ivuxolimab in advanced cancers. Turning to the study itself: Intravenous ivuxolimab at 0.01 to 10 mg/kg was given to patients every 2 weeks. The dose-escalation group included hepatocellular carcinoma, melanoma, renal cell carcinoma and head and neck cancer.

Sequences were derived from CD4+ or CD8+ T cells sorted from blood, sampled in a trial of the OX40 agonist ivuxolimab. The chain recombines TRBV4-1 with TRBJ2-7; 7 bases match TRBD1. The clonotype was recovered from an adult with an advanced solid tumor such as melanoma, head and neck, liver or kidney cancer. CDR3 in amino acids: CASSQVARGSYEQYF. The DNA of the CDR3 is TGCGCCAGCAGCCAAGTTGCCAGGGGGTCCTACGAGCAGTACTTC.